This TCR beta chain was captured by sequencing in a study of T cells in localized non-small cell lung cancer (dated by TCRdb to the early 2020s). A note on the overall study: Comparing tumors with uninvolved tumor-adjacent lungs, the study looked at the T cell repertoires of a few hundred patients with early-stage NSCLC. The mean age of the NSCLC patients was roughly 70 years, with 120 to 150 men and approximately 100 women. The cohort comprised 236 treatment-naïve NSCLC patients with resected, localized lung tumors. Results and caveats for the whole study, not just this receptor: A median of roughly 60 of the top 100 tumor clones were detected in paired uninvolved adjacent lung, and some 29 of these tumor clones were also found among the top 100 clones of the paired uninvolved adjacent lung. Longer overall survival was associated with higher blood T cell density, whereas shorter survival was associated with higher adjacent-lung clonality. Because multi-region tumor sequencing was not done, intratumor heterogeneity could not be ruled out. Because the study design was exploratory, TCR variables were selected using unadjusted p-values without false-discovery rate correction. Uninvolved tumor-adjacent lung showed the highest T cell clonality, higher than tumor, which suggests more focused antigenic responses in the adjacent lung.

Concerning this clone: Its antigen is currently not known. No base-level quality is on record; no much larger clone is a single base apart.

Including cysteine and phenylalanine, the CDR3 has 16 amino acids. Solely the CDR3 DNA is kept, with 48 bases framed from the first base. V lost 1 base and J lost 1 base; the stretch between them is 13 bases long. CDR1 and CDR2 are read off the germline V gene as LGHNA and YSLEER. At diagnosis, peripheral blood, uninvolved tumor-adjacent lung and tumor were collected and were preserved as a mix of fresh-frozen and FFPE material. Blood samples were analyzed as peripheral blood mononuclear cells for TCR repertoire profiling. TCR beta CDR3 regions were sequenced from DNA using the immunoSEQ Assay. The original pipeline was this. T cell density was computed as TCR beta template counts normalized to usable DNA estimated by amplifying housekeeping genes. Richness was estimated with the preseqR package, extrapolating to 400,000 templates for PBMC samples and 120,000 templates for tissue samples. Clonality was calculated as one minus Pielou's evenness. Tissue-enriched TCRs were identified by differential abundance testing using productive amino-acid clonotypes, minimum total count 5 and alpha 0.1. Repertoire overlap between compartments was quantified with the Jaccard Index and Morisita Overlap Index. GLIPH clustered TCR beta CDR3s with public tetramer-defined viral CDR3s; viral motifs required at least three viral sequences plus V-gene enrichment. What TCRdb holds here is the immuneACCESS table cut down to in-frame rearrangements. Part of the clones is not present; checked against another copy, under half of the missing clones reflect an unresolved V gene, and the others are unexplained. For V, J and clone size, that table is used; D and trimming come from the DNA. This sample comprises 20,000 to 30,000 clones, about 81% of them detected only once. Together, the top ten hold about 3.8% of the sample.

The receptor chain draws on TRBV4-3 and TRBJ1-2, and perhaps TRBD1 as D gene, on 6 matching bases. Source: peripheral blood, taken before any cancer treatment. The sequence derives from a woman aged 35-70 years with stage I lung adenocarcinoma. The CDR3 protein: CASSQANGQINYGYTF. The nucleotides are TGCGCCAGCAGCCAAGCGAATGGACAGATTAACTATGGCTACACCTTC.